What follows are 14 T cell receptor beta chains derived from one specimen sequenced in a study of blood T cell repertoires in COVID-19. Sequenced by immunoSEQ multiplex PCR; TCRdb stores in-frame clones only, minus some. The sample has 35,000 or so clones, around nine tenths seen once. The source material was peripheral blood. These receptor sequences come from a human donor in a cohort sampled during active COVID-19.

J is TRBJ1-1 and V is TRBV18; TRBD1 matches 8 bases. Germline values: CDR1 KGHSH, CDR2 LQKENI. The CDR3 is 13 residues long. V was pared by 4 bases and J by 4 bases, with 2 bases of the junction left unmatched. CDR3 sequence (DNA): TGTGCCAGCTCACAAGGACAGGGCACTGAAGCTTTCTTT. Residues: CASSQGQGTEAFF.

This clone was observed once. The J gene is TRBJ2-7, the V gene TRBV23-1, with D possibly being TRBD1 (5 bases). TRBV23-1 is an ORF, and what it does is uncertain. The V end was cut by 0 bases, the J end by 2 bases, with 11 bases between. This CDR3 region has 15 residues. The CDR3 protein is CASSQSQGVAYEQYF. The CDR3, as DNA: TGCGCCAGCAGTCAATCCCAGGGCGTAGCCTACGAGCAGTACTTC.

J is TRBJ2-3 and V is TRBV29-1; the match to TRBD2 covers 7 bases. The CDR3 totals 13 residues. CDR1 is SQVTM and CDR2 is ANQGSEA in the germline V gene. Unmatched junction bases numbered 6, after V lost 6 bases and J lost 3 bases. This CDR3 is CSVGTKVTDTQYF. In DNA form, the CDR3 reads TGCAGCGTGGGGACTAAAGTAACAGATACGCAGTATTTT.

The chain combines TRBV11-1 with TRBJ2-7; possible D gene TRBD2, 5 bases. In germline, CDR1 is SGHAT, CDR2 FQDESV (reference sequence). Trimming shortened V by 4 bases and J by 4 bases, and 14 bases separated the two germline ends. The CDR3 is made up of 14 amino acids. The CDR3 reads CASSSGGQEYEQYF. In nucleotides, the CDR3 is TGTGCCAGCAGCTCTGGCGGGCAGGAATACGAGCAGTACTTC.

The chain combines TRBV5-1 with TRBJ2-5, with 7 bases identical to TRBD1. The CDR3 covers 14 residues. The V segment lost 2 bases and the J segment 2 bases; nucleotides outside the gene matches: 3. The germline CDR1 and CDR2 sequences are SGHRS and YFSETQ. CDR3 loop: CASSLGQVQETQYF. Written as DNA, the CDR3 is TGCGCCAGCAGCTTAGGACAGGTTCAAGAGACCCAGTACTTC.

The V gene is TRBV20-1, the J gene TRBJ2-7; 8 nucleotides agree with TRBD1. In germline, CDR1 is DFQATT, CDR2 SNEGSKA (reference sequence). The CDR3 loop spans 11 amino acids. V lost 6 bases, J lost 6 bases, and 4 bases stayed unmatched. In DNA, the CDR3 is TGCAGTGCGCAAACAGGGGGCGAGCAGTACTTC. Translation gives CSAQTGGEQYF.

V is TRBV12-3 or TRBV12-4 and J is TRBJ2-1; D is ambiguous. Trimming removed 5 bases at V and 6 bases at J, with 8 bases between. CDR3 size: 12 residues. The CDR3 sequence: CASSTSSNEQFF. DNA of the CDR3: TGTGCCAGCAGTACCTCTAGCAATGAGCAGTTCTTC.

CDR3 residues: CASTGQGSTDTQYF. The CDR3 nucleotides are TGTGCCAGCACTGGGCAGGGTAGCACAGATACGCAGTATTTT. This chain links TRBV7-9 with TRBJ2-3; maybe TRBD1 (5 bases). Germline values: CDR1 SEHNR, CDR2 FQNEAQ (reference sequence). The CDR3 is 14 amino acids. Trimming left V 7 bases short and J 0 bases short, with 11 bases between.

This chain uses TRBV7-2 with TRBJ2-1; 8 bases agree with TRBD2. Germline trimming cut 5 bases from V and 0 bases from J; bases unmatched to any gene: 6. The V gene's germline CDR1 is SGHTA and CDR2 FQGNSA. The CDR3 is 16 residues long. The CDR3 region has the DNA TGTGCCAGCAGCGGCGCTAGCGGGCTCTCCTACAATGAGCAGTTCTTC. Translation: CASSGASGLSYNEQFF.

The rearrangement links TRBV11-3 to TRBJ2-6, with TRBD1 matching over 7 bases. This CDR3 contains 19 residues. V shed 0 bases, J shed 0 bases, and the junction held 8 bases outside the gene matches. Germline values: CDR1 SGHNT, CDR2 YENEEA. The CDR3 spells CASSLDSRGQSSGANVLTF. The CDR3 bases are TGTGCCAGCAGCTTAGATAGTAGGGGACAGAGCTCTGGGGCCAACGTCCTGACTTTC.

V usage is TRBV2 and J usage is TRBJ2-1; TRBD1 is a possible D gene (6 bases). Trimming removed 8 bases at V and 8 bases at J, with 16 bases between. The V gene's germline CDR1 is SNHLY and CDR2 FYNNEI. This CDR3 has 13 residues. This chain's CDR3 is CASQKSGVDEQFF. The DNA for the CDR3 is TGTGCCAGCCAGAAATCAGGGGTGGATGAGCAGTTCTTC.

This clone appeared a single time. This sample also contains other DNA sequences that code for the same CDR3. The chain recombines TRBV5-1 with TRBJ2-1; TRBD2 matches 14 bases. V was pared by 4 bases and J by 4 bases, with 1 base of the junction left unmatched. Germline loops: CDR1 SGHRS, CDR2 YFSETQ. This CDR3 is 15 amino acids long. Here the CDR3 reads CASSRTSGGYNEQFF. Written as DNA, the CDR3 is TGCGCCAGCAGCCGGACTAGCGGGGGGTACAATGAGCAGTTCTTC.

This chain uses TRBV30 with TRBJ2-1; D perhaps matches TRBD2 (6 bases). Germline V lookup: CDR1 GTSNPN, CDR2 SVGIG (reference sequence). Trimming removed 7 bases at V and 7 bases at J, with 20 bases between. This CDR3 has 14 amino acids. The CDR3 protein is CAYHVWGVGNEQFF. As DNA, the CDR3 is TGTGCCTACCATGTGTGGGGGGTAGGGAATGAGCAGTTCTTC.

The chain combines TRBV5-1 with TRBJ1-1; 7 bases are shared with TRBD1. The CDR3 totals 14 residues. Per germline, CDR1 SGHRS and CDR2 YFSETQ. V lost 0 bases, J lost 8 bases, and 7 bases stayed unmatched. The CDR3 nucleotides are TGCGCCAGCAGCTTGGAGGGACAGCCTAGCGAAGCTTTCTTT. Amino acid sequence: CASSLEGQPSEAFF. Complete variable domain (other parts from reference TRBV5-1 and TRBJ1-1): KAGVTQTPRYLIKTRGQQVTLSCSPISGHRSVSWYQQTPGQGLQFLFEYFSETQRNKGNFPGRFSGRQFSNSRSEMNVSTLELGDSALYLCASSLEGQPSEAFFGQGTRLTVV.